These T cell receptor beta chains were read from a single sample in a study of control samples from healthy donors and cancer patients. Only in-frame clones appear in the TCRdb table, and some are missing; sequencing was by immunoSEQ multiplex PCR. The sample lists 150,000 to 200,000 clones, 94% occurring once. The sequenced sample was blood. The origin of the receptors is a young woman in good health. CDR3s include the opening cysteine and the closing phenylalanine or tryptophan. The D gene is left open where the match is weak. Only part of the rows carry a size: once, few, many, or a class if the clone is expanded.

>TRBJ1-5|TRBV2|.|.
TGTGCCAGCAGTGAAGCGGGGGCAGGTAGCAATCAGCCCCAGCATTTT
CASSEAGAGSNQPQHF
>TRBJ1-1|TRBV5-6|.|.
TGTGCCACCGCCGTCTATAGGGGCGCGAACACTGAAGCTTTCTTT
CATAVYRGANTEAFF
>TRBJ2-7|TRBV5-1|TRBD2|.
TGCGCCAGCAGCTTGGAGGGGCTAGCGGGAGGCGAGCAGTACTTC
CASSLEGLAGGEQYF
>TRBJ2-1|TRBV6-5|TRBD2|.
TGTGCCGCCGCCGGCAGCGGGGGCCCCCACAATGAGCAGTTCTTC
CAAAGSGGPHNEQFF
>TRBJ2-5|TRBV7-2|.|.
TGTGCCAGCAGCTTAGACAGATTGCAAGAGACCCAGTACTTC
CASSLDRLQETQYF
>TRBJ2-3|TRBV5-1|TRBD1|.
TGCGCCAGCAGCTCTGGACAGGGGGGAGATACGCAGTATTTT
CASSSGQGGDTQYF
>TRBJ2-2|TRBV11-2|.|.
TGTGCCAGCAGAGTCTTGCAGGGGTACACCGGGGAGCTGTTTTTT
CASRVLQGYTGELFF
>TRBJ2-3|TRBV29-1|.|.
TGCAGCGTTGGGATCGGCCAGTCTAGCACAGATACGCAGTATTTT
CSVGIGQSSTDTQYF
>TRBJ1-1|TRBV11-2|.|.
TGTGCCAGCGGGAGAAACACTGAAGCTTTCTTT
CASGRNTEAFF
>TRBJ1-2|TRBV6-2/TRBV6-3|.|.
TGTGCCAGCAGTTATAAAAGGACAGCGAACTATGGCTACACCTTC
CASSYKRTANYGYTF
>TRBJ2-5|TRBV14|.|once
TGTGCCAGACCCAGCCGATTTAGCGGTACTCAAGAGACCCAGTACTTC
CARPSRFSGTQETQYF
>TRBJ1-1|TRBV19|.|.
TGTGCCAGTAGTATGGTGGGGGGCTTCGGCACTGAAGCTTTCTTT
CASSMVGGFGTEAFF
>TRBJ1-2|TRBV7-9|.|few
TGTGCCAGCAGCTTTGAGGACCCCCACTATGGCTACACCTTC
CASSFEDPHYGYTF
>TRBJ1-2|TRBV6-1|.|.
TGTGCCAGCAGTGAAAAGATGGGCAGAGACTATGGCTACACCTTC
CASSEKMGRDYGYTF
>TRBJ2-1|TRBV25-1|.|.
TGTGCCAGACACTATAGGCGATCGGACAATGAGCAGTTCTTC
CARHYRRSDNEQFF
>TRBJ2-7|TRBV28|TRBD2|once
TGTGCCAGCAGTTTAGGGGGGGACGGGAGGCAGAAGCAGTACTTC
CASSLGGDGRQKQYF
>TRBJ2-3|TRBV3-1/TRBV3-2|.|.
TGTGCCAGCTCCTACGGGCCGAGCACAGATACGCAGTATTTT
CASSYGPSTDTQYF
>TRBJ1-1|TRBV6-2/TRBV6-3|.|.
TGTGCCAGCAGTTACTCCGGGGCCGAGAGCACTGAAGCTTTCTTT
CASSYSGAESTEAFF
>TRBJ1-1|TRBV28|.|.
TGTGCCAGCAGTTCCCAGGTAAAGGAGGTGCCTCGCGGGACTGAAGCTTTCTTT
CASSSQVKEVPRGTEAFF
>TRBJ1-6|TRBV27|.|.
TGTGCCAGCAGTCATCCCCACGGGCCTGCGAATTCACCCCTCCACTTT
CASSHPHGPANSPLHF
>TRBJ1-2|TRBV6-5|.|.
TGTGCCAGCAGACTAGCAAGGGGGGGATATGGCTACACCTTC
CASRLARGGYGYTF
>TRBJ2-7|TRBV5-1|TRBD1|.
TGCGCCAGCAGCCTGCTGGACAGGGGCCACGAGCAGTACTTC
CASSLLDRGHEQYF
>TRBJ2-2|TRBV3-1/TRBV3-2|.|.
TGTGCCAGCAGCCAAGTATCGGGGGAGCTGTTTTTT
CASSQVSGELFF
>TRBJ1-5|TRBV5-5|TRBD1|.
TGTGCCAGCAGTCCGGGACAGGGGGCAGGTCAGCCCCAGCATTTT
CASSPGQGAGQPQHF
>TRBJ1-2|TRBV6-5|.|once
TGTGCCAGCCGGACAGTTGAGGGCTACACCTTC
CASRTVEGYTF
>TRBJ1-1|TRBV12-3/TRBV12-4|.|.
TGTGCCAGCAGTCGGGACGCTCCAGCTGAAGCTTTCTTT
CASSRDAPAEAFF
>TRBJ2-3|TRBV2|TRBD2|.
TGTGCCAGCAGCGGAAGCGGGGGGGCCAAAGATACGCAGTATTTT
CASSGSGGAKDTQYF
>TRBJ2-3|TRBV9|TRBD1|.
TGTGCCAGCAGCCCTCATGGAAGGGGGCCTACAGATACGCAGTATTTT
CASSPHGRGPTDTQYF
>TRBJ2-3|TRBV14|.|.
TGTGCCAGCAGCCAATTTGCAGATACGCAGTATTTT
CASSQFADTQYF
>TRBJ1-2|TRBV13|TRBD1|.
TGTGCCAGCAGCTTAGCGGACAGGGCGGAGTATGGCTACACCTTC
CASSLADRAEYGYTF
>TRBJ1-1|TRBV27|.|once
TGTGCCAGCAGTCTGTCAGACGCGCTACATGAAGCTTTCTTT
CASSLSDALHEAFF
>TRBJ1-2|TRBV19|.|.
TGTGCCAGTAGTATGAGGCAGTCTAACTATGGCTACACCTTC
CASSMRQSNYGYTF
>TRBJ2-4|TRBV3-1/TRBV3-2|.|.
TGTGCCAGCAGCCAAGAAGGGCGACACCCCCATATTCAGTACTTC
CASSQEGRHPHIQYF
>TRBJ2-7|TRBV5-1|.|.
TGCGCCAGCAGCCTGAGGGAAACCTACGAGCAGTACTTC
CASSLRETYEQYF
>TRBJ1-1|TRBV7-2|.|.
TGTGCCAGCAGCCGTGGGGGTTCGAACACTGAAGCTTTCTTT
CASSRGGSNTEAFF
>TRBJ2-1|TRBV7-9|.|.
TGTGCCAGCAGCTTACAGGGGGGCAATGAGCAGTTCTTC
CASSLQGGNEQFF
>TRBJ2-3|TRBV7-9|TRBD2|.
TGTGCCAGCAGCTTAGAACTAGCGGTGACCACAGATACGCAGTATTTT
CASSLELAVTTDTQYF
>TRBJ1-5|TRBV7-2|.|once
TGTGCCAGCAGCTTAGGCTACGGTCAGCCCCAGCATTTT
CASSLGYGQPQHF
>TRBJ2-1|TRBV10-3|.|.
TGTGCCATCCGACAACTGGGCTCTGAGCAGTTCTTC
CAIRQLGSEQFF
>TRBJ2-1|TRBV3-1/TRBV3-2|TRBD2|.
TGTGCCAGCAGCCAAGGGATAGCGGGAGGAAATGAGCAGTTCTTC
CASSQGIAGGNEQFF
>TRBJ2-2|TRBV9|.|.
TGTGCCAGCAGCGAGTTTGTCACCGGGGAGCTGTTTTTT
CASSEFVTGELFF
>TRBJ1-1|TRBV28|.|.
TGTGCCAGCAGGCAATCCCACAGGGTAAACACTGAAGCTTTCTTT
CASRQSHRVNTEAFF
>TRBJ1-5|TRBV6-2/TRBV6-3|.|.
TGTGCCAGCAGTTACTTCAACGTCAATCAGCCCCAGCATTTT
CASSYFNVNQPQHF
>TRBJ1-2|TRBV28|.|.
TGTGCCAGCAGTTTCCCCGGGACGGTTTATGGCTACACCTTC
CASSFPGTVYGYTF
>TRBJ2-1|TRBV25-1|.|.
TGTGCCAGCAGTGACCGTGTTAGCAGATTTTACAATGAGCAGTTCTTC
CASSDRVSRFYNEQFF
>TRBJ2-1|TRBV2|.|once
TGTGCCAGCAGTGAACGGGCGGTTTTCTACAATGAGCAGTTCTTC
CASSERAVFYNEQFF
>TRBJ1-1|TRBV7-8|TRBD1|once
TGTGCCAGCAGCTTAGAGCAGGGGGGGTACACTGAAGCTTTCTTT
CASSLEQGGYTEAFF
>TRBJ1-2|TRBV7-3|.|.
TGTGCCAGCAGCGCCACAGGGAATGATGGCTACACCTTC
CASSATGNDGYTF